This T cell receptor beta chain was retrieved from a study of blood T cell repertoires in COVID-19. Libraries were prepared by immunoSEQ multiplex PCR; TCRdb keeps only in-frame clonotypes and omits some of them. The sample yields 90,000 or so clones, roughly 89% seen once. V trimming: 6 bases; J trimming: 11 bases; junction bases outside the gene matches: 15. Germline lookup yields CDR1 SQVTM and CDR2 ANQGSEA. The CDR3 runs 14 residues. The chain carries TRBV29-1 and TRBJ2-3; TRBD1 matches at 9 bases. The sample consisted of peripheral blood. This TCR came from a woman over 75 with active COVID-19. The CDR3 DNA sequence: TGCAGCGTGGGTACAGGGGGCGGTTCGTTTGGGCAGTATTTT. As protein: CSVGTGGGSFGQYF.